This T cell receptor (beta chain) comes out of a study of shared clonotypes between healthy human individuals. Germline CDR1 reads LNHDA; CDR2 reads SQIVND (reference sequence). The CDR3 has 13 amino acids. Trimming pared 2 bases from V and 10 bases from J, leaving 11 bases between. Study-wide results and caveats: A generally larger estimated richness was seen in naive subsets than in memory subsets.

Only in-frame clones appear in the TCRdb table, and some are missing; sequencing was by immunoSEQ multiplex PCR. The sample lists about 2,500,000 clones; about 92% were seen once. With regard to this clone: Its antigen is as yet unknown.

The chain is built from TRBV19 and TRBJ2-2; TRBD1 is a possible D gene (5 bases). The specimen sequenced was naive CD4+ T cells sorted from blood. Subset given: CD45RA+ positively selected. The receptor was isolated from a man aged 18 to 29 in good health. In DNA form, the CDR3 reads TGTGCCAGTAGTATAAGGGGCGCCAAGGAGCTGTTTTTT. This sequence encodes CASSIRGAKELFF. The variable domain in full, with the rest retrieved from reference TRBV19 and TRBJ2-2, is DGGITQSPKYLFRKEGQNVTLSCEQNLNHDAMYWYRQDPGQGLRLIYYSQIVNDFQKGDIAEGYSVSREKKESFPLTVTSAQKNPTAFYLCASSIRGAKELFFGEGSRLTVL.